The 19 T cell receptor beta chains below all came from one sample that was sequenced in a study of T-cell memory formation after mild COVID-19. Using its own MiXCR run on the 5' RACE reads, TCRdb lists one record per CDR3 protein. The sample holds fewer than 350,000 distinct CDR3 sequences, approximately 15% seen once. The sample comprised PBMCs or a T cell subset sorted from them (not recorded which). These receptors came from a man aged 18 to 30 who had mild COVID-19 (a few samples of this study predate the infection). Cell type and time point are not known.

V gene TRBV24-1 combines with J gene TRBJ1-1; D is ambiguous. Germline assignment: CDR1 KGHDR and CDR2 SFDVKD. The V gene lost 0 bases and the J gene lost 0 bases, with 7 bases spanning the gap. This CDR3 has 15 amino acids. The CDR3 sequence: CATSDLFALNTEAFF. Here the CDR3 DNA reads TGTGCCACCAGTGATTTGTTCGCGTTGAACACTGAAGCTTTCTTT.

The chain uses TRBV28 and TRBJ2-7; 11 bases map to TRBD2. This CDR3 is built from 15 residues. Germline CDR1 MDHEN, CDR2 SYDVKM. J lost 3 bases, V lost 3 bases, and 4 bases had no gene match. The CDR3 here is CASSLATSGDYEQYV. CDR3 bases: TGTGCCAGCAGTTTGGCGACTAGCGGGGACTACGAGCAGTACGTC.

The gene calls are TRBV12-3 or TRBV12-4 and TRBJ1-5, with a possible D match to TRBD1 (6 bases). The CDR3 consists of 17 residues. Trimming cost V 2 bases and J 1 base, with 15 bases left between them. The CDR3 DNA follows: TGTGCCAGCAGTTTAAGTTCAGGGGCAGGGAGCAATCAGCCCCAGCATTTT. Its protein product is CASSLSSGAGSNQPQHF.

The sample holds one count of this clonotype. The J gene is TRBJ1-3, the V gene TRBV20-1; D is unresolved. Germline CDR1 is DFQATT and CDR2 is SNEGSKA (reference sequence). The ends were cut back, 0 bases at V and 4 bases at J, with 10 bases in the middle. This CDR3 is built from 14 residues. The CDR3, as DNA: TGCAGTGCTAGAGATATAAGGAGAGGAAACACCATATATTTT. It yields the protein CSARDIRRGNTIYF.

The CDR3 loop is CSARGARGEKLFF. CDR3 sequence (DNA): TGCAGTGCTAGAGGAGCACGCGGGGAAAAACTGTTTTTT. This chain joins TRBV20-1 and TRBJ1-4; D remains unclear. V dropped 1 base and J dropped 8 bases, with 11 bases sitting between them. The CDR3 is made up of 13 amino acids. CDR1 DFQATT and CDR2 SNEGSKA come from the germline V gene (reference sequence).

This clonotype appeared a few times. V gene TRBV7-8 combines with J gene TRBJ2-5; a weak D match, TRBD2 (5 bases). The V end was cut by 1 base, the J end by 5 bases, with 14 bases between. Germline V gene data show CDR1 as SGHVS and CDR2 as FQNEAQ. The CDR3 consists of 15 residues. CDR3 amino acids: CASSLGSEGKETQYF. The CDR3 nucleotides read TGTGCCAGCAGCTTAGGATCAGAGGGAAAGGAGACCCAGTACTTC.

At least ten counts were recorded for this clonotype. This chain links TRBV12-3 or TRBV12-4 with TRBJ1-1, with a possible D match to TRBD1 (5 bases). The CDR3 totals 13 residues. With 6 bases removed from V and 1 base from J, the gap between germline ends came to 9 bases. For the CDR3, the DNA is TGTGCCAGCAGGAGTGGGACGAACACTGAAGCTTTCTTT. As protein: CASRSGTNTEAFF.

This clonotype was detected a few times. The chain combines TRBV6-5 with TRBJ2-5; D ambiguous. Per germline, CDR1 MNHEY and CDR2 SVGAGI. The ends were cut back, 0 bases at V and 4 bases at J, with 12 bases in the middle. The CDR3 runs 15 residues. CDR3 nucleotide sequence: TGTGCCAGCAGTTACTCGAGTGCAGCCCCAGAGACCCAGTACTTC. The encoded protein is CASSYSSAAPETQYF.

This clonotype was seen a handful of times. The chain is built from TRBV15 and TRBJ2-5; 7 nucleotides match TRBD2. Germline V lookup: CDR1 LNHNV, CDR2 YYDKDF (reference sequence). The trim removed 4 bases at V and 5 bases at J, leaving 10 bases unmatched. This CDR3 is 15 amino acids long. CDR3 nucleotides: TGTGCCACCAGCAACAGCCTCCTGGGGGGGGAGACCCAGTACTTC. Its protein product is CATSNSLLGGETQYF.

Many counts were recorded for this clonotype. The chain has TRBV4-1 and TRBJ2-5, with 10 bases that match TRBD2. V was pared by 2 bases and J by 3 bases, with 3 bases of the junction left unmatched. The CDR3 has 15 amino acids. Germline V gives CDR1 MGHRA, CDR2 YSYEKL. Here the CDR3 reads CASSQLGLAEETQYF. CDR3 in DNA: TGCGCCAGCAGCCAACTTGGACTAGCGGAAGAGACCCAGTACTTC.

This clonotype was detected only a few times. CDR3 sequence (DNA): TGCAGCGTTGATGCGGTCGGAGAGCAGTTCTTC. This sequence encodes CSVDAVGEQFF. The genes are TRBV29-1 and TRBJ2-1; D is undetermined. Trimming took 3 bases from V and 10 from J, leaving 10 bases between them. Germline V gene data show CDR1 as SQVTM and CDR2 as ANQGSEA. This CDR3 has 11 residues.

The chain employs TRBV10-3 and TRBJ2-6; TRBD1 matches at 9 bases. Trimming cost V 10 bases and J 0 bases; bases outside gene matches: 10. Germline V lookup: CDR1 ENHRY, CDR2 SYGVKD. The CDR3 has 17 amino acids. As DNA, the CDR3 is TGTGCCACAAAGGACAGGGGCTCAAACTCTGGGGCCAACGTCCTGACTTTC. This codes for CATKDRGSNSGANVLTF.

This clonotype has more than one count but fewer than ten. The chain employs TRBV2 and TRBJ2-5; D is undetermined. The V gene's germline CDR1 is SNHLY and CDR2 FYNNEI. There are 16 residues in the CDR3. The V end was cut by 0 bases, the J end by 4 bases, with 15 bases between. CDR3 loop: CASSEALRDPGETQYF. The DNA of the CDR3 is TGTGCCAGCAGTGAAGCCCTTCGTGACCCAGGAGAGACCCAGTACTTC. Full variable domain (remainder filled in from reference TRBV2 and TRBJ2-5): EPEVTQTPSHQVTQMGQEVILRCVPISNHLYFYWYRQILGQKVEFLVSFYNNEISEKSEIFDDQFSVERPDGSNFTLKIRSTKLEDSAMYFCASSEALRDPGETQYFGPGTRLLVL.

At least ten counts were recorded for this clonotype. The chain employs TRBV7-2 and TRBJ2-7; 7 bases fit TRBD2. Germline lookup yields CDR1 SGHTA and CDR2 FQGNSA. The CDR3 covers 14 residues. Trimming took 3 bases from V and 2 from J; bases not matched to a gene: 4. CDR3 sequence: CASSLGGGPYEQYF. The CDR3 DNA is TGTGCCAGCAGCTTGGGCGGGGGACCCTACGAGCAGTACTTC.

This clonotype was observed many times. The CDR3 DNA is TGCAGTGCTAGCGAAGGCAGGAAGGGATCTAGGTACAATGAGCAGTTCTTC. Translating it yields CSASEGRKGSRYNEQFF. The chain has TRBV20-1 and TRBJ2-1; D remains ambiguous. The V gene lost 3 bases and the J gene lost 4 bases, with 22 bases spanning the gap. This CDR3 is built from 17 residues. Germline CDR1 is DFQATT and CDR2 is SNEGSKA (reference sequence).

The CDR3: CASSQTGGANGYTF. Written as DNA, the CDR3 is TGTGCCAGTAGCCAAACAGGGGGCGCGAATGGCTACACCTTC. The chain uses TRBV19 and TRBJ1-2, with 9 bases lining up with TRBD1. This CDR3 contains 14 residues. J lost 6 bases, V lost 6 bases, and 8 bases had no gene match. Germline V gene data show CDR1 as LNHDA and CDR2 as SQIVND (reference sequence).

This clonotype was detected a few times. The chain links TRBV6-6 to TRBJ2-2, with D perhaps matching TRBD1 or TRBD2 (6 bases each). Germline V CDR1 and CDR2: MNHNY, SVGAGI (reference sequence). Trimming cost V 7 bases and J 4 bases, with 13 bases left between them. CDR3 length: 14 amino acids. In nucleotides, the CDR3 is TGTGCCAGCAATGGGGGGCGAGGCACCGGGGAGCTGTTTTTT. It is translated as CASNGGRGTGELFF.

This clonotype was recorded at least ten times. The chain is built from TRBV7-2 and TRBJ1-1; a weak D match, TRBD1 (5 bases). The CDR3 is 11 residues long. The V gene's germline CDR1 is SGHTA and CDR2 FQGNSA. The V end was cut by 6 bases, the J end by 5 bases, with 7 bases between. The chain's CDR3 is CASRGGTEAFF. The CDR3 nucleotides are TGTGCCAGCAGGGGGGGAACTGAAGCTTTCTTT.

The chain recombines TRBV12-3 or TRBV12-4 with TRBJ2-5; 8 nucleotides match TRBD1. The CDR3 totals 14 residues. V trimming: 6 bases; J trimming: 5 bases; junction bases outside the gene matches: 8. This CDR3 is CASSLTGEEETQYF. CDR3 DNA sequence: TGTGCCAGCAGCTTGACAGGGGAGGAGGAGACCCAGTACTTC.